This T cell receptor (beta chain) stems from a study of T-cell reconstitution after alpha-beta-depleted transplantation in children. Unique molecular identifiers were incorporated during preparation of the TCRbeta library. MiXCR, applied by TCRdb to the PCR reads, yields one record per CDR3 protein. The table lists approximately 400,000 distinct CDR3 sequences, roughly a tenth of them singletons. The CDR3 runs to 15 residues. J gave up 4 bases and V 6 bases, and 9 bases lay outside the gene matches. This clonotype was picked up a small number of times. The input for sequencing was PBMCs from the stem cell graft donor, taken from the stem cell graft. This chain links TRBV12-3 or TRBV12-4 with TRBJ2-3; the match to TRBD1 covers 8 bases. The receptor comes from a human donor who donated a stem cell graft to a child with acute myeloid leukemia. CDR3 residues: CASSDGTGSPDTQYF. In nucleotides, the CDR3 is TGTGCCAGCAGCGACGGGACAGGCTCCCCAGATACGCAGTATTTT.